Listed here are 17 T cell receptor beta chains from one sample, sequenced in a study of OX40 agonist ivuxolimab in advanced cancers. Sequencing was performed with immunoSEQ multiplex PCR; in TCRdb, only in-frame clones are kept and a portion is missing. The table shows 80,000 to 95,000 clones, with about 83% occurring only once. The source was CD4+ or CD8+ T cells sorted from blood, collected in a trial of the OX40 agonist ivuxolimab. These receptors came from an adult with an advanced solid tumor such as melanoma, head and neck, liver or kidney cancer.

V and J are TRBV7-8 and TRBJ1-2; TRBD1 aligns across 9 bases. The length of the CDR3 is 18 residues. CDR1 is SGHVS, CDR2 FQNEAQ, per germline. The V gene end was trimmed by 5 bases and the J gene end by 4 bases; junction bases not matched to a gene: 17. CDR3 sequence reads: CASSDAGTGSSRIYGYTF. The CDR3 DNA reads TGTGCCAGCAGCGACGCCGGGACAGGGTCATCGAGGATCTATGGCTACACCTTC.

This chain joins TRBV6-1 and TRBJ1-1; D may be TRBD1 (6 bases). The CDR3 length is 14 residues. Trimming removed 10 bases at V and 0 bases at J, with 15 bases between. CDR1 is MNHNS and CDR2 is SASEGT in the germline V gene. The CDR3 DNA is TGTGCCATCTCAATCTCAGGGGTGAACACTGAAGCTTTCTTT. Its translation is CAISISGVNTEAFF.

The V gene is TRBV11-3, the J gene TRBJ2-3; D is unresolved. The V and J ends lost 2 bases and 2 bases respectively, with 11 bases between them. The CDR3 runs to 15 residues. CDR1 SGHNT and CDR2 YENEEA come from the germline V gene. The CDR3 nucleotides are TGTGCCAGCAGCTTATCGTGGAGCCCCACAGATACGCAGTATTTT. It translates to CASSLSWSPTDTQYF.

The V call is TRBV6-6, the J call TRBJ2-7, with 7 bases matching TRBD1. Germline CDR1 is MNHNY and CDR2 is SVGAGI (reference sequence). J was trimmed by 2 bases and V by 6 bases; bases with no gene match: 4. The CDR3 contains 13 residues. CDR3 nucleotides: TGTGCCAGCAGCAGGGACAGTACCTACGAGCAGTACTTC. Protein: CASSRDSTYEQYF.

The chain is built from TRBV19 and TRBJ1-5; a weak D match, TRBD1 (5 bases). Germline V lookup: CDR1 LNHDA, CDR2 SQIVND (reference sequence). This CDR3 contains 14 residues. With 7 bases removed from V and 6 bases from J, the gap between germline ends came to 16 bases. In nucleotides, the CDR3 is TGTGCCAGTACCCGGACGGGTGGGACTCAGCCCCAGCATTTT. It encodes CASTRTGGTQPQHF.

The V and J genes are TRBV10-2 and TRBJ2-5, with TRBD1 matching 9 bases. The DNA end favors TRBJ2-7, so the J call may be wrong. The CDR3 runs to 14 residues. CDR1 is WSHSY, CDR2 SAAADI, per germline. CDR3 coding DNA: TGCGCCAGCAGCCTGGACAGGGGCCCCCACGAGCAGTACTTC. Protein: CASSLDRGPHEQYF.

The chain recombines TRBV28 with TRBJ1-3; TRBD1 might be the D (5 bases). V dropped 8 bases and J dropped 4 bases, with 15 bases sitting between them. Germline V lookup: CDR1 MDHEN, CDR2 SYDVKM. The CDR3 has 14 amino acids. The CDR3 region has the DNA TGTGCCAGCGGGGGACCCACTTCGGGAAACACCATATATTTT. It yields the protein CASGGPTSGNTIYF.

The chain has TRBV10-2 and TRBJ2-7, with 7 bases lining up with TRBD1. The CDR3 is 14 amino acids. Losses at the gene ends were 3 bases for V and 0 bases for J; bases not matched to a gene: 2. Germline loops: CDR1 WSHSY, CDR2 SAAADI. This CDR3 reads CASSDAGGSYEQYF. CDR3 coding DNA: TGCGCCAGCAGTGACGCAGGGGGCTCCTACGAGCAGTACTTC.

CDR3: CASSLARSTGELFF. The DNA for the CDR3 is TGTGCCAGCAGCTTAGCCCGGAGCACCGGGGAGCTGTTTTTT. The J gene is TRBJ2-2, the V gene TRBV11-1; D ambiguous. CDR1 is SGHAT, CDR2 FQDESV, per germline (reference sequence). The CDR3 consists of 14 residues. The V end lost 0 bases, the J end lost 4 bases, and 6 bases lay between the germline ends.

The chain employs TRBV11-1 and TRBJ2-1; 11 positions agree with TRBD2. This CDR3 contains 15 residues. The germline CDR1 and CDR2 sequences are SGHAT and FQDESV (reference sequence). With V trimmed by 5 bases and J by 9 bases, 9 bases remained unmatched. In nucleotides, the CDR3 is TGTGCCAGCAGCCTAACTAGCGGGAGAATCGGTGAGCAGTTCTTC. This codes for CASSLTSGRIGEQFF.

The chain links TRBV19 to TRBJ2-1; a weak D match, TRBD2 (7 bases). CDR1 and CDR2 from the germline V gene are LNHDA and SQIVND (reference sequence). Trimming left V 7 bases short and J 7 bases short, with 23 bases between. The CDR3 consists of 16 residues. CDR3 loop: CASKPARARGLNEQFF. CDR3 nucleotides: TGTGCCAGTAAACCCGCCCGTGCCAGGGGACTAAATGAGCAGTTCTTC.

The chain recombines TRBV29-1 with TRBJ2-1, with D uncertain. This CDR3 comprises 13 residues. CDR1 is SQVTM, CDR2 ANQGSEA, per germline. Trimming removed 5 bases at V and 4 bases at J, with 12 bases between. CDR3 sequence (DNA): TGCAGCGTTAGTGGGTACGCTTACAATGAGCAGTTCTTC. It translates to CSVSGYAYNEQFF.

This chain links TRBV19 with TRBJ2-1; the D gene is possibly TRBD2 (5 bases). The CDR3 is made up of 15 amino acids. CDR1 and CDR2 (germline): LNHDA, SQIVND (reference sequence). Deletions cut 3 bases from V and 2 bases from J, with 11 bases between. The CDR3 DNA sequence: TGTGCCAGTAGTATCATGAGCGGAACCTACAATGAGCAGTTCTTC. It codes for CASSIMSGTYNEQFF.

The chain links TRBV2 to TRBJ1-5; D uncertain. Trimming stripped 8 bases from V and 2 bases from J, with 16 bases between. This CDR3 has 15 residues. The germline V gene has CDR1 SNHLY and CDR2 FYNNEI. Here the CDR3 reads CASSTEGVGNQPQHF. The CDR3 DNA reads TGTGCCAGCTCAACAGAGGGCGTCGGCAATCAGCCCCAGCATTTT.

The count of this clone is one. V is TRBV18 and J is TRBJ2-7; possibly TRBD2 for D (6 bases). The germline CDR1 and CDR2 sequences are KGHSH and LQKENI. There are 14 residues in the CDR3. Trimming removed 0 bases from V and 5 bases from J, with 11 bases in between. The CDR3 region has the DNA TGTGCCAGCTCACCACCCCTGGCGGGGAACGAGCAGTACTTC. Amino acids: CASSPPLAGNEQYF.

The CDR3 protein is CASTLTDQGSYEQYF. The CDR3, as DNA: TGTGCCAGCACCTTGACGGATCAGGGTTCCTACGAGCAGTACTTC. The rearrangement links TRBV11-1 to TRBJ2-7, with D perhaps matching TRBD1 (5 bases). The germline gives CDR1 SGHAT, CDR2 FQDESV (reference sequence). Trimming took off 7 bases at V and 1 base at J, with 17 bases between the two ends. CDR3 length: 15 residues. Full variable domain (missing parts from reference TRBV11-1 and TRBJ2-7): EAEVAQSPRYKITEKSQAVAFWCDPISGHATLYWYRQILGQGPELLVQFQDESVVDDSQLPKDRFSAERLKGVDSTLKIQPAELGDSAMYLCASTLTDQGSYEQYFGPGTRLTVT.

The V gene is TRBV29-1, the J gene TRBJ2-5; no firm D call. The CDR3 runs to 12 residues. The V and J ends lost 8 bases and 3 bases respectively, with 13 bases between them. The germline V gene has CDR1 SQVTM and CDR2 ANQGSEA. CDR3: CSSFIGEETQYF. CDR3 coding DNA: TGCAGCTCTTTTATTGGGGAAGAGACCCAGTACTTC.